This TCR beta chain derives from a study of human T cells and chemical hapten exposure. About the study: Cases of alopecia areata, totalis or universalis occurred in a predominantly female patient group.

The time point here: patch test 3, about 24 weeks after DPC sensitization. Described treatment: therapeutic diphenylcyclopropenone sensitization with weekly scalp DPC. CDR3 length: 16 residues. The V gene lost 5 bases and the J gene lost 4 bases, with 19 bases spanning the gap. Germline V lookup: CDR1 SGHAT, CDR2 FQNNGV. The library gave individual cDNA molecules unique molecular identifiers. TCRdb re-called the RACE reads with MiXCR, one entry per CDR3 protein. The table lists around 150,000 distinct CDR3 sequences, roughly a quarter of them singletons. Only a few counts were recorded for this clonotype.

This TCR was recovered from a woman aged 18-29 years with alopecia areata. Some clones in this sample may be carry-over from other donors' samples. The material was whole blood, obtained in connection with sensitization to the hapten diphenylcyclopropenone (DPC). The chain recombines TRBV11-2 with TRBJ2-3; D is undetermined. As DNA, the CDR3 is TGTGCCAGCAGCGCCCAAGGTAGTAGTTTCGCAGATACGCAGTATTTT. This translates into CASSAQGSSFADTQYF.